Listed below are T cell receptor beta chains from one sample, sequenced in a study of T-cell reconstitution after alpha-beta-depleted transplantation in children. TCRdb re-called the PCR reads through MiXCR, storing one row per CDR3 protein. The top ten clones hold about 41% of a sample with hundreds of thousands of distinct CDR3 sequences, 15% to 20% of them seen once. The input for sequencing was PBMCs, mostly from graft donor cells, taken 360 days after TCRalphabeta/CD19-depleted stem cell transplant. These TCRs come from a male patient aged 2 to 9 who had a stem cell transplant for acute lymphoblastic leukemia, so the T cells may come from the graft donor. The CDR3 runs from the conserved cysteine through the conserved F or W. A D gene is named only where the DNA matches it firmly. A row's size may be missing; if present it is once, few, many or a size class.

NA	TRBV11-2	15	TRBJ2-1	NA	TGTGCCAGCAGCCACGGGGGAGTCTTTAACAATGAGCAGTTCTTC	CASSHGGVFNNEQFF
NA	TRBV5-1	14	TRBJ2-4	many	TGCGCCAGCAGCTTGGGCGGCGGGGCAAACATTCAGTACTTC	CASSLGGGANIQYF
NA	TRBV7-2	14	TRBJ2-7	NA	TGTGCCAGCAGCCCGCGAAGATCAGCCTACGAGCAGTACTTC	CASSPRRSAYEQYF
TRBD2	TRBV27	15	TRBJ2-7	few	TGTGCCAGCAGCCTCCGGGGACTAGGTGGCTACGAGCAGTACTTC	CASSLRGLGGYEQYF
NA	TRBV12-3/TRBV12-4	12	TRBJ2-7	many	TGTGCCAGCAGCCCCGCCCCCTACGAGCAGTACTTC	CASSPAPYEQYF
TRBD2	TRBV7-9	15	TRBJ2-1	few	TGTGCCAGCAGCCCCTGGACTAGCTACCTACGCGAGCAGTTCTTC	CASSPWTSYLREQFF
TRBD1	TRBV6-5	16	TRBJ2-1	many	TGTGCCAGCAGTTACTCGACAGGGTTCAGTTACAATGAGCAGTTCTTC	CASSYSTGFSYNEQFF
TRBD1	TRBV29-1	16	TRBJ2-6	NA	TGCAGCGCCTCGGGACAGGCCCGCTCTGGGGCCAACGTCCTGACTTTC	CSASGQARSGANVLTF
TRBD2	TRBV5-1	15	TRBJ2-3	few	TGCGCCAGCAGCCCGAGCGGGAGGGAAGGAGATACGCAGTATTTT	CASSPSGREGDTQYF
NA	TRBV5-1	16	TRBJ2-1	NA	TGCGCCAGCAGCTTGGTTAGGGGACCCTTCTACAATGAGCAGTTCTTC	CASSLVRGPFYNEQFF
NA	TRBV6-2/TRBV6-3	11	TRBJ2-7	NA	TGTGCCAGCAGGAACGCCTACGAGCAGTACTTC	CASRNAYEQYF
NA	TRBV13	16	TRBJ2-5	many	TGTGCCAGCAGCGTTAGATGGACCCCTGAGCGGGAGACCCAGTACTTC	CASSVRWTPERETQYF
NA	TRBV28	14	TRBJ2-3	NA	TGTGCCAGCAGTTTACAAGATCGACCAGATACGCAGTATTTT	CASSLQDRPDTQYF
NA	TRBV5-1	14	TRBJ1-2	many	TGCGCCAGCAGCTTGGCAGTAGGGTCCTATGGCTACACCTTC	CASSLAVGSYGYTF
NA	TRBV5-1	16	TRBJ2-7	few	TGCGCCAGCAGCCCTTGGATTGGGACGTCCACCTACGAGCAGTACTTC	CASSPWIGTSTYEQYF